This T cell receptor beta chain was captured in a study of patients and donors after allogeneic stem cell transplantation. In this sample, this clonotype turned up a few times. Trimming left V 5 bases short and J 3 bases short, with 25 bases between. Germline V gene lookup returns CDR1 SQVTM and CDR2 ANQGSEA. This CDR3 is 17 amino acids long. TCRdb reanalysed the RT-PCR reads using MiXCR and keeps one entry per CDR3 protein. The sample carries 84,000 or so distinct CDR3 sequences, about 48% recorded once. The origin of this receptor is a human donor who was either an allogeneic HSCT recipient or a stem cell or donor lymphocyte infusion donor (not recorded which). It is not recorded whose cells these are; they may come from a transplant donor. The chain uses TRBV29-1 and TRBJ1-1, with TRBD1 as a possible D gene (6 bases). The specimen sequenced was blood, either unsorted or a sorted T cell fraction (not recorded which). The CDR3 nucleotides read TGCAGCGTTAATGTCCGCCAGGGCGCCCCAGGGGACACTGAAGCTTTCTTT. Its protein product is CSVNVRQGAPGDTEAFF.